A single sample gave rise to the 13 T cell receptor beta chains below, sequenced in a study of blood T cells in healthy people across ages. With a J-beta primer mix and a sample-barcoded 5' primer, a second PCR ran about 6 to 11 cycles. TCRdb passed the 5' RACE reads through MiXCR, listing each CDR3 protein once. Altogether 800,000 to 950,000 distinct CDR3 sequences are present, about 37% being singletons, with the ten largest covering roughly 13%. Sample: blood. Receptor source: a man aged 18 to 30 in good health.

CDR3 sequence: CASSVEGKTQPQHF. DNA of the CDR3: TGTGCCAGCAGCGTAGAAGGTAAAACACAGCCCCAGCATTTT. J is TRBJ1-5 and V is TRBV9; D unresolved. V was shortened by 0 bases and J by 7 bases, with 11 bases between the two germline ends. The CDR3 length is 14 residues. The V gene's germline CDR1 is SGDLS and CDR2 YYNGEE.

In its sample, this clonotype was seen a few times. CDR3: CAIAGQGSDEQYF. The CDR3 region has the DNA TGTGCCATCGCGGGACAGGGATCAGACGAGCAGTACTTC. This chain uses TRBV10-3 with TRBJ2-4, with 9 bases that match TRBD1. The J call may be faulty, since TRBJ2-7 better matches the DNA end. The CDR3 sequence is 13 residues long. From germline, CDR1 is ENHRY and CDR2 SYGVKD.

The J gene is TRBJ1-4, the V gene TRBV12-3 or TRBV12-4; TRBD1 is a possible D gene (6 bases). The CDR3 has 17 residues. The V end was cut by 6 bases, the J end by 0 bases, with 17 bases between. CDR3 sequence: CASSLEGGGSTNEKLFF. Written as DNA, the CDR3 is TGTGCCAGCAGCCTTGAGGGGGGGGGGTCAACTAATGAAAAACTGTTTTTT.

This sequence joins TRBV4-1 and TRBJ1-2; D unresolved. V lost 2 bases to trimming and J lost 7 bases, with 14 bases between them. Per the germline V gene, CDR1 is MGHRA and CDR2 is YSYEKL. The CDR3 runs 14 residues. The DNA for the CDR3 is TGCGCCAGCAGCCAAAACAAGGAGCCTAGTGGCTACACCTTC. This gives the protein CASSQNKEPSGYTF.

CDR3 sequence: CASLARGGQSNEKLFF. Here the CDR3 DNA reads TGTGCCAGCCTCGCCCGGGGAGGACAGAGTAATGAAAAACTGTTTTTT. The chain combines TRBV6-6 with TRBJ1-4, with D possibly matching TRBD1 (6 bases). CDR1 is MNHNY and CDR2 is SVGAGI in the germline V gene (reference sequence). The CDR3 extends over 16 amino acids. The V end lost 8 bases, the J end lost 4 bases, and 20 bases lay between the germline ends.

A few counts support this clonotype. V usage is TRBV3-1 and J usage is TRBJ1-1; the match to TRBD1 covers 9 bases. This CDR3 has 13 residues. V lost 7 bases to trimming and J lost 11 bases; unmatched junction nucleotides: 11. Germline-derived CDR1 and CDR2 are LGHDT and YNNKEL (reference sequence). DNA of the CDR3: TGTGCCAGCACCCGGGACAGGGACACCTTCGCTTTCTTT. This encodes CASTRDRDTFAFF.

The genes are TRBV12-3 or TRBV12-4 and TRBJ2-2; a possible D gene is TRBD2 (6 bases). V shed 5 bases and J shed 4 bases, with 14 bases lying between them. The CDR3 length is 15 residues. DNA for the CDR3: TGTGCCAGCAGTCCGGGACTTTCCCTCACCGGGGAGCTGTTTTTT. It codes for CASSPGLSLTGELFF.

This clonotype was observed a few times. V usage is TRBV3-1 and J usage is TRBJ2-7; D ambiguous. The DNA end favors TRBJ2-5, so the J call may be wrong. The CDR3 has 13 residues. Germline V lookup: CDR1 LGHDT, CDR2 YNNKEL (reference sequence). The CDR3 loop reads CASSQDESRTQYF. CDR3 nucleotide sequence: TGTGCCAGCAGCCAAGATGAGTCCAGGACCCAGTACTTC.

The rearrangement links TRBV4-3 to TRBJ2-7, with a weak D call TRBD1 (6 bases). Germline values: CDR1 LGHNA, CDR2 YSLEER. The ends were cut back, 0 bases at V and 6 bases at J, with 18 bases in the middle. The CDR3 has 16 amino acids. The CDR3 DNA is TGCGCCAGCAGCCAAGAAGGACAGACGGTCGGCGCCGAGCAGTACTTC. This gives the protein CASSQEGQTVGAEQYF.

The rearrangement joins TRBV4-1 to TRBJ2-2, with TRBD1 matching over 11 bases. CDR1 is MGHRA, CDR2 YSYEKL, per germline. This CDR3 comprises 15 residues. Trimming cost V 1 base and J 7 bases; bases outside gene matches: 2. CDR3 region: CASSQGTGGIGELFF. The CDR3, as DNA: TGCGCCAGCAGCCAAGGGACAGGGGGCATCGGGGAGCTGTTTTTT.

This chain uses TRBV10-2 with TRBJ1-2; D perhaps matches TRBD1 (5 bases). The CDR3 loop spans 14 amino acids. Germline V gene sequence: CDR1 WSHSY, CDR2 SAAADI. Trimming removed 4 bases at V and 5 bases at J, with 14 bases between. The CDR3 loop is CASSGAAGGYGYTF. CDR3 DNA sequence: TGCGCCAGCAGTGGGGCCGCCGGGGGGTATGGCTACACCTTC.

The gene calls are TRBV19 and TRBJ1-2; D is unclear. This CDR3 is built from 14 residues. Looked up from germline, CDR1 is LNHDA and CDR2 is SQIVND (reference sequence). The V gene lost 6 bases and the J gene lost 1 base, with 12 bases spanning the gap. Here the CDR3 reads CASSLSGSNYGYTF. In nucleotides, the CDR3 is TGTGCCAGTAGCCTGTCGGGGAGTAACTATGGCTACACCTTC.

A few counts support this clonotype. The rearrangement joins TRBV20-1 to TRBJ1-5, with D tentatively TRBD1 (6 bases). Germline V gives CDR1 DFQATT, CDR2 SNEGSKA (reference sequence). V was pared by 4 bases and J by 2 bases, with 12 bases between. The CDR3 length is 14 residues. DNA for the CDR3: TGCAGTGCTACCGACAGGCGGGGCAATCAGCCCCAGCATTTT. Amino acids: CSATDRRGNQPQHF.